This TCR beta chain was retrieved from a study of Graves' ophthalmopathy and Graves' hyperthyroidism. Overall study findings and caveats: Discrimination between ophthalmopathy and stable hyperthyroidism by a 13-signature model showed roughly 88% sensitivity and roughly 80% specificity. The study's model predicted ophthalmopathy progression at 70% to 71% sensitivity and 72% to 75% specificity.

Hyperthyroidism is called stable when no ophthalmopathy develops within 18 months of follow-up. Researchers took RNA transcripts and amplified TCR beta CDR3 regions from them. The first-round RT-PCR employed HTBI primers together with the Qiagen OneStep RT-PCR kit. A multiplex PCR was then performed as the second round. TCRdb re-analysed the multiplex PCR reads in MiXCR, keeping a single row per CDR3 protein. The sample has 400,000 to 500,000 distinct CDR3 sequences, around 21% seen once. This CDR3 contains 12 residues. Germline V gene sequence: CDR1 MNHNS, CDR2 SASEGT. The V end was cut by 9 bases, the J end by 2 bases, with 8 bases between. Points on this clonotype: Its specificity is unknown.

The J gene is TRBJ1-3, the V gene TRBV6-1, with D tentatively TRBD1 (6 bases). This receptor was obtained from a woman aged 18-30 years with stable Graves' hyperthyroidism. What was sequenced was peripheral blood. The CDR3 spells CASKGAGNTIYF. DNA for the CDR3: TGTGCCAGTAAGGGGGCTGGAAACACCATATATTTT.